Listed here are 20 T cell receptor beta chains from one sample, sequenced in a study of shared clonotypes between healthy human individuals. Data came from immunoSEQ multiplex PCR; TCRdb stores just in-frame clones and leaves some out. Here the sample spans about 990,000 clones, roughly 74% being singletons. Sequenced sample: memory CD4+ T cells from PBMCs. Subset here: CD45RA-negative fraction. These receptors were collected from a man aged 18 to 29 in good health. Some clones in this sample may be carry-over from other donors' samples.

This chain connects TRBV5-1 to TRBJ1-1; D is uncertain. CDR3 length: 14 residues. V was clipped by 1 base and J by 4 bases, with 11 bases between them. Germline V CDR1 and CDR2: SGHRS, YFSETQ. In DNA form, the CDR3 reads TGCGCCAGCAGCTTGCAAACATATTCCACTGAAGCTTTCTTT. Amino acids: CASSLQTYSTEAFF.

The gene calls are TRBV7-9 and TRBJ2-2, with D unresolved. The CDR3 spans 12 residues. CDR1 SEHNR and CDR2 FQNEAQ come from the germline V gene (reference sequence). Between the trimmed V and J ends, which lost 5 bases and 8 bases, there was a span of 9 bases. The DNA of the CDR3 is TGTGCCAGCAGCCAGGATAGGGGGGAGCTGTTTTTT. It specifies CASSQDRGELFF.

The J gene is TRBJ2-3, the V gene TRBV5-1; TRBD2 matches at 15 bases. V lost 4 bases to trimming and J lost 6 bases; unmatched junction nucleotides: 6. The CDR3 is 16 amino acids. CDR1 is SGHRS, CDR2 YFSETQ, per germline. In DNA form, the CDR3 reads TGCGCCAGCAGCGGGGGACTAGCGGGAGGCCAGGATACGCAGTATTTT. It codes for CASSGGLAGGQDTQYF.

The CDR3: CASRKRAGGQPQHF. CDR3 bases: TGTGCCAGCCGTAAGAGGGCGGGGGGTCAGCCCCAGCATTTT. This chain uses TRBV19 with TRBJ1-5; possible D gene TRBD1, 5 bases. The CDR3 consists of 14 residues. Germline lookup yields CDR1 LNHDA and CDR2 SQIVND (reference sequence). The V gene lost 9 bases and the J gene lost 6 bases, with 18 bases spanning the gap.

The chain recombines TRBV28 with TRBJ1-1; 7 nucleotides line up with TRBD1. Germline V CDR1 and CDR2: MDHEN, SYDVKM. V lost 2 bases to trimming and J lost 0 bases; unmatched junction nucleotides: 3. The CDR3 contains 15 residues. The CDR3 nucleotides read TGTGCCAGCAGTTTAATGGGACAGTTGAACACTGAAGCTTTCTTT. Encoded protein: CASSLMGQLNTEAFF.

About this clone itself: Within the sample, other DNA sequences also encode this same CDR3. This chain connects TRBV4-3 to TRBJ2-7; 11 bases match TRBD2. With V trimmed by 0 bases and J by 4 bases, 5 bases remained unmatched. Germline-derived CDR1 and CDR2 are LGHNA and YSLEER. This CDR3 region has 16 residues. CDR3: CASSQESLAGGYEQYF. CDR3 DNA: TGCGCCAGCAGCCAAGAATCCCTAGCGGGAGGTTACGAGCAGTACTTC.

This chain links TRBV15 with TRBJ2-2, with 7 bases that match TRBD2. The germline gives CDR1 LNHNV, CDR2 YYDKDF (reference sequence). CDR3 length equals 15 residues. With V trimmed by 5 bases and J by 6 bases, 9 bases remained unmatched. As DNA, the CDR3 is TGTGCCACCAGCCGAGCCGGCGGGAGTGCCGGGGAGCTGTTTTTT. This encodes CATSRAGGSAGELFF. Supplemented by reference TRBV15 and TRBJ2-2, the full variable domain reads DAMVIQNPRYQVTQFGKPVTLSCSQTLNHNVMYWYQQKSSQAPKLLFHYYDKDFNNEADTPDNFQSRRPNTSFCFLDIRSPGLGDTAMYLCATSRAGGSAGELFFGEGSRLTVL.

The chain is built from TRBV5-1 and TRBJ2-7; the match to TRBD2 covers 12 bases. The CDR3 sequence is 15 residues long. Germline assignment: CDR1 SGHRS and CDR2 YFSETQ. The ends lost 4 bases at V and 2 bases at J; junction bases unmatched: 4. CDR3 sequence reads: CASSHGLAGTYEQYF. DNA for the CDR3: TGCGCCAGCAGCCATGGACTAGCGGGGACCTACGAGCAGTACTTC.

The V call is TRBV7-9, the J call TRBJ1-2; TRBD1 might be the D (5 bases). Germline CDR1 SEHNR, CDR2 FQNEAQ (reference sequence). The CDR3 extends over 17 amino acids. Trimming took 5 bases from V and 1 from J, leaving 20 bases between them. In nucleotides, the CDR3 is TGTGCCAGCAGCCCCGGCCCAGGGTACAATTTTAACTATGGCTACACCTTC. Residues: CASSPGPGYNFNYGYTF.

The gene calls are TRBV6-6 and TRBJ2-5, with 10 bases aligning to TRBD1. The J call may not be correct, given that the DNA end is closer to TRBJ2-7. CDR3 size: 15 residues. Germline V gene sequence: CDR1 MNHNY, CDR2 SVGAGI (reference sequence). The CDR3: CASSYDRGLAYEQYF. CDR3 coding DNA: TGTGCCAGCAGTTACGACAGGGGGCTTGCCTACGAGCAGTACTTC.

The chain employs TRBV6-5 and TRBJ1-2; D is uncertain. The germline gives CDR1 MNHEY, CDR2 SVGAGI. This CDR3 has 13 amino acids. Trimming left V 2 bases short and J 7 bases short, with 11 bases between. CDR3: CASSYEGRSGYTF. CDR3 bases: TGTGCCAGCAGTTACGAAGGCCGGAGTGGCTACACCTTC.

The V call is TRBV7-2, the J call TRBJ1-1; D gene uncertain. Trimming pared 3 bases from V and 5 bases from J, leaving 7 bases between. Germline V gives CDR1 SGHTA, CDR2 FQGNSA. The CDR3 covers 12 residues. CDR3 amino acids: CASSLVMTEAFF. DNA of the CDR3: TGTGCCAGCAGCTTGGTAATGACTGAAGCTTTCTTT.

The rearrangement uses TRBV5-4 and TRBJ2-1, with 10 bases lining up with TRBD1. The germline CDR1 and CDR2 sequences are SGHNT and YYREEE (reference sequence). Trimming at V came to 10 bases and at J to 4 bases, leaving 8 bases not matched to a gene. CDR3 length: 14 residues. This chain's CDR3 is CAPGRQGAYNEQFF. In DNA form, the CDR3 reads TGTGCCCCAGGGAGACAGGGGGCTTACAATGAGCAGTTCTTC.

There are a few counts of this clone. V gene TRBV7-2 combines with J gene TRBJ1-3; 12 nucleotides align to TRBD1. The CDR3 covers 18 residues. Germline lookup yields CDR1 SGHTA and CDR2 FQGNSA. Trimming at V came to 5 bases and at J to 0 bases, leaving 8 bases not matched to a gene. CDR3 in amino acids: CASSPRGTGGLSGNTIYF. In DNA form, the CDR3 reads TGTGCCAGCAGCCCCAGAGGGACAGGGGGCCTCTCTGGAAACACCATATATTTT.

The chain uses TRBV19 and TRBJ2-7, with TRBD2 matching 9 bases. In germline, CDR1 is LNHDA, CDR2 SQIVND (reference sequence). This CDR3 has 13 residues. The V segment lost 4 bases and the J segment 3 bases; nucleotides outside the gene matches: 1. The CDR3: CASSTSGIYEQYF. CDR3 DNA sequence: TGTGCCAGTAGTACTAGCGGGATCTACGAGCAGTACTTC.

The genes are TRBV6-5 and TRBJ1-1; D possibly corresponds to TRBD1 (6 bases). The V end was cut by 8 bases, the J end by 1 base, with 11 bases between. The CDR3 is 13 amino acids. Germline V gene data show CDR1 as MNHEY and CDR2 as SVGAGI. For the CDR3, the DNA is TGTGCCAGCCGCTGGGGGGCGAACACTGAAGCTTTCTTT. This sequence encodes CASRWGANTEAFF.

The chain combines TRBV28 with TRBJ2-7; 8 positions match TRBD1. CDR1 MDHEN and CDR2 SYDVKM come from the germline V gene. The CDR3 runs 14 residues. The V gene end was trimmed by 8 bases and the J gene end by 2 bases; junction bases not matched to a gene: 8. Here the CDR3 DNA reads TGTGCCAGCTCCGGGACAGGCTTTGCCTACGAGCAGTACTTC. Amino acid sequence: CASSGTGFAYEQYF.

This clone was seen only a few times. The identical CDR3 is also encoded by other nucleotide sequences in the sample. CDR3 sequence: CASSLNTGELFF. The CDR3 nucleotides read TGTGCCAGCAGCTTGAACACCGGGGAGCTGTTTTTT. V gene TRBV27 combines with J gene TRBJ2-2; no clear D gene. Germline loops: CDR1 MNHEY, CDR2 SMNVEV (reference sequence). The CDR3 sequence is 12 residues long. With 6 bases removed from V and 1 base from J, the gap between germline ends came to 3 bases.

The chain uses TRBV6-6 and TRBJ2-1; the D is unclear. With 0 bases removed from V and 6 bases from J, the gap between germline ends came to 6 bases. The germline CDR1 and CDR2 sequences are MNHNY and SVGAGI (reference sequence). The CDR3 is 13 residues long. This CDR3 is CASSYSGVNEQFF. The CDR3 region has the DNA TGTGCCAGCAGTTACTCGGGCGTCAATGAGCAGTTCTTC.

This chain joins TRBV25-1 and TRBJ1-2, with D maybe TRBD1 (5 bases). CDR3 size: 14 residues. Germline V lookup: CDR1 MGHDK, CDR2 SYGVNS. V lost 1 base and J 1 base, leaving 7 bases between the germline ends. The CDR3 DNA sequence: TGTGCCAGCAGTGAATTTGGGGGTAACTATGGCTACACCTTC. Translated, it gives CASSEFGGNYGYTF.